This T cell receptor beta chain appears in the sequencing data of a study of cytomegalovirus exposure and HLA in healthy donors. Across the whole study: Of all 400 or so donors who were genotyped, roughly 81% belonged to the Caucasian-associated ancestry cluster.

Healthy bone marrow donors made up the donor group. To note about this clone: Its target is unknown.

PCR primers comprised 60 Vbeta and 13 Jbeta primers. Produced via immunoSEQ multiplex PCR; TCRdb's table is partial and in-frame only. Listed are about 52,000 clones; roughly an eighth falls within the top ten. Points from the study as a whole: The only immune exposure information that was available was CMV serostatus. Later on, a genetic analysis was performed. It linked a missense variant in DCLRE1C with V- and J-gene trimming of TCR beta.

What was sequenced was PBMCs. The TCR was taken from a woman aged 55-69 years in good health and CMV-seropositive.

Here the CDR3 reads CASSWTGLTEAFF. The CDR3 DNA is TGTGCCAGCAGCTGGACAGGGCTCACTGAAGCTTTCTTT. The rearrangement joins TRBV6-1 to TRBJ1-1; 8 bases align to TRBD1. J was trimmed by 4 bases and V by 6 bases; bases with no gene match: 4. Germline V gives CDR1 MNHNS, CDR2 SASEGT. CDR3 length: 13 residues.